The rows below give T cell receptor beta chains drawn from one sample of a study of T-cell reconstitution after alpha-beta-depleted transplantation in children. TCRdb used MiXCR to reprocess the PCR reads, holding one entry per CDR3 protein. The sample shows some 200,000 distinct CDR3 sequences, about 14% of them seen only once. The sequences come from PBMCs from the stem cell graft donor, collected from the stem cell graft. The receptors stem from a human donor who donated a stem cell graft to a child with acute lymphoblastic leukemia. The CDR3 runs from the conserved cysteine through the conserved F or W.

TRBJ2-5,TRBV2,CASSRDTLETQYF
TRBJ2-6,TRBV11-1,CASSYITGQGESGANVLTF
TRBJ2-1,TRBV7-2,CASSLDLGNEQFF
TRBJ2-2,TRBV7-7,CASSLQGPHTGELFF
TRBJ2-2,TRBV2,CAICLPLRLAPNTGELFF
TRBJ1-1,TRBV29-1,CSVVLSGKGWRAEAFF
TRBJ1-6,TRBV12-3/TRBV12-4,CASSPRTGENSPLHF
TRBJ2-3,TRBV20-1,CSASLRAGPDTQYF
TRBJ2-1,TRBV5-1,CASSLRASGRVYNEQFF
TRBJ2-1,TRBV5-1,CASRPGRDEQFF
TRBJ2-5,TRBV5-6,CASSRGTARQETQYF
TRBJ1-5,TRBV7-8,CASSSGSNQPQHF
TRBJ2-3,TRBV5-1,CASSSREGTDTQYF
TRBJ2-3,TRBV19,CASGLAYTDTQYF
TRBJ2-7,TRBV20-1,CSASKASGRVRGYEQYF
TRBJ2-7,TRBV29-1,CSVEDPRSHPEQYF
TRBJ1-5,TRBV3-1,CASSHRTGQPQHF
TRBJ1-3,TRBV5-4,CASRRQAGNTIYF
TRBJ2-1,TRBV5-1,CASSLGDYEQFF
TRBJ2-1,TRBV28,CASKTGTGGAYNEQFF
TRBJ2-3,TRBV5-4,CASSFPPGHTQYF
TRBJ2-1,TRBV5-6,CASSPGLRSGRYNEQFF
TRBJ2-7,TRBV5-1,CASSYTGSTINEQYF
TRBJ2-7,TRBV20-1,CSARDWDLKSSYEQYF
TRBJ2-3,TRBV3-1,CASSQEHGRRPSTDTQYF
TRBJ2-2,TRBV29-1,CSVHRQGFAGELIF
TRBJ2-7,TRBV29-1,CSVIRDRDYEQYF
TRBJ2-3,TRBV12-3/TRBV12-4,CASSFTGHTDTQYF
TRBJ1-6,TRBV5-5,CASRSGLTDSPLHF
TRBJ2-1,TRBV4-2,CASSQDGLAGYNEQFF
TRBJ2-4,TRBV5-1,CASSSTLTGTLLADKNIQYF
TRBJ2-7,TRBV4-1,CASSRGQGPYEQYF
TRBJ2-2,TRBV12-3/TRBV12-4,CASSWQPTGELFF
TRBJ2-7,TRBV7-9,CASSQGQGRSSYEQYF
TRBJ2-2,TRBV5-5,CASSFIRTGRSGELFF
TRBJ1-1,TRBV11-3,CASSFGRESTEAFF
TRBJ1-2,TRBV12-3/TRBV12-4,CASSSTGVGYTF
TRBJ2-5,TRBV6-5,CASKEQETQYF
TRBJ2-5,TRBV7-7,CASSLADREGETQYF
TRBJ2-7,TRBV12-3/TRBV12-4,CASSPGGPGSSYEQYF
TRBJ2-1,TRBV5-6,CASSLEGGGEQFF
TRBJ1-1,TRBV7-9,CASSLVGAQAFF
TRBJ2-7,TRBV4-2,CASSQDDSGRYEQYF
TRBJ2-3,TRBV20-1,CSAETTRTSGKSDTQYF
TRBJ1-2,TRBV6-1,CASSRLDTRNYGYTF
TRBJ2-1,TRBV3-1,CASSQDGVAGAYEQFF
TRBJ2-3,TRBV24-1,CATSDLRQTSTDTQYF
TRBJ2-2,TRBV29-1,CSVVLGDTGELFF
TRBJ2-2,TRBV27,CASSLKAEPNTGELFF
TRBJ2-7,TRBV7-2,CASSSGTKLWEQYF
TRBJ2-7,TRBV12-3/TRBV12-4,CASSAGVGEQYF
TRBJ1-2,TRBV20-1,CSARDLGADGYTF
TRBJ2-5,TRBV5-1,CASRGSGGRAEETQYF